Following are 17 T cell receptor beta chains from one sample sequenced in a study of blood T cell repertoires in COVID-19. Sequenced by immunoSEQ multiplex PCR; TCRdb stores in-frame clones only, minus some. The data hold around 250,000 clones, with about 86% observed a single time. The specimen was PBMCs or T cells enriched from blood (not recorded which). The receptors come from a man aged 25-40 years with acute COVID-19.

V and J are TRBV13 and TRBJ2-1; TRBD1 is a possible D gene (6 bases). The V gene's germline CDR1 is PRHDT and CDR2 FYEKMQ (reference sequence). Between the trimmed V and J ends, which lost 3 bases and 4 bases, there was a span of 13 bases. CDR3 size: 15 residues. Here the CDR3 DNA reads TGTGCCAGCAGCTTCCGGCAGGGGAATTACAATGAGCAGTTCTTC. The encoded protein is CASSFRQGNYNEQFF.

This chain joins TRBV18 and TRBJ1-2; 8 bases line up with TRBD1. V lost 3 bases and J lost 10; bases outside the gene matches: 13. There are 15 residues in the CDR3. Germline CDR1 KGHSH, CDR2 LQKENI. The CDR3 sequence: CASSPGSGDRGDYTF. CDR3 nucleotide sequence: TGTGCCAGCTCACCCGGTTCCGGAGACAGGGGCGACTACACCTTC.

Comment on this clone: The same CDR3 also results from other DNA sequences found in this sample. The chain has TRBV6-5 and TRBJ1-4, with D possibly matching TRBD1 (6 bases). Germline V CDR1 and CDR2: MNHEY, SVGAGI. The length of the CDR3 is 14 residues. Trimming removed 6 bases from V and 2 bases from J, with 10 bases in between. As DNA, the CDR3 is TGTGCCAGCAGCCGGACAGCCACTAATGAAAAACTGTTTTTT. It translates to CASSRTATNEKLFF.

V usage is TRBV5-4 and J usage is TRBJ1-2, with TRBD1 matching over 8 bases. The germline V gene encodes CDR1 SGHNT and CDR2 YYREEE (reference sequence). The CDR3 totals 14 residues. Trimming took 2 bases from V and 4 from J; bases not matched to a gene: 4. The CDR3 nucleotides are TGTGCCAGCAGCTTCCAGGACAGGGTCTATGGCTACACCTTC. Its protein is CASSFQDRVYGYTF. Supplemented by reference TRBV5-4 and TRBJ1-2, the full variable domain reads ETGVTQSPTHLIKTRGQQVTLRCSSQSGHNTVSWYQQALGQGPQFIFQYYREEENGRGNFPPRFSGLQFPNYSSELNVNALELDDSALYLCASSFQDRVYGYTFGSGTRLTVV.

DNA for the CDR3: TGTGCCACCAGTGATTTAAGAGGTGCGCAGTTCTTC. This sequence encodes CATSDLRGAQFF. The rearrangement uses TRBV24-1 and TRBJ2-1, with unresolved D. In germline, CDR1 is KGHDR, CDR2 SFDVKD. The CDR3 totals 12 residues. Trimming pared 1 base from V and 12 bases from J, leaving 9 bases between.

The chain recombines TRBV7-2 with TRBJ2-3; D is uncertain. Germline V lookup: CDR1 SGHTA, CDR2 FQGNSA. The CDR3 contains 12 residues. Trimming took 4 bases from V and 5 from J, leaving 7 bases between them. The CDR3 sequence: CASSSRGDTQYF. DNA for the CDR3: TGTGCCAGCAGCTCCCGCGGAGATACGCAGTATTTT.

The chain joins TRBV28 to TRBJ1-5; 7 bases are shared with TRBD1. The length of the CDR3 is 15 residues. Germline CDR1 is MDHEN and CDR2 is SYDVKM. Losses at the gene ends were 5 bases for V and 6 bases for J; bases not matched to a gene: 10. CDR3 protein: CASSPLPGGPQPQHF. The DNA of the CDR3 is TGTGCCAGCAGTCCACTCCCAGGGGGACCTCAGCCCCAGCATTTT.

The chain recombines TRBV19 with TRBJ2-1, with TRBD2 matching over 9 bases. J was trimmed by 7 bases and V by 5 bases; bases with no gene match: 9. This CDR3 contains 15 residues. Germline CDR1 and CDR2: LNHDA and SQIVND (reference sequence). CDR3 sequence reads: CASSPPISGGNEQFF. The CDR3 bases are TGTGCCAGTAGTCCCCCTATCAGCGGGGGGAATGAGCAGTTCTTC.

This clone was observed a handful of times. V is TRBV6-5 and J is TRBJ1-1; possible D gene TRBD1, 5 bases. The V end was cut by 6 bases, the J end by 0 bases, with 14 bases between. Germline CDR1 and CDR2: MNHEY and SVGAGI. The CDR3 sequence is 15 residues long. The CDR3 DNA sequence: TGTGCCAGCAGAGACCCGTGGACACTGAACACTGAAGCTTTCTTT. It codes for CASRDPWTLNTEAFF.

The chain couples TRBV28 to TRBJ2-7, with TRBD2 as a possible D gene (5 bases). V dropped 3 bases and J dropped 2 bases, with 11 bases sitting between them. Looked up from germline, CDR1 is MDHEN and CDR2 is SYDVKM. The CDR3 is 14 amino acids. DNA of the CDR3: TGTGCCAGCAGTTTCGAGGGCCCTACCTACGAGCAGTACGTC. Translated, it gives CASSFEGPTYEQYV.

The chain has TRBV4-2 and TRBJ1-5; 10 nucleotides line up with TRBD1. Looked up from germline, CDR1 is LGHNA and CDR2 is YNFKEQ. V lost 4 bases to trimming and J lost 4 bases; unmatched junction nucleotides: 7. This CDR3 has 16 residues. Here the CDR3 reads CASSLSGTGVNQPQHF. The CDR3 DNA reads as TGTGCCAGCAGCCTCTCCGGGACAGGGGTAAATCAGCCCCAGCATTTT.

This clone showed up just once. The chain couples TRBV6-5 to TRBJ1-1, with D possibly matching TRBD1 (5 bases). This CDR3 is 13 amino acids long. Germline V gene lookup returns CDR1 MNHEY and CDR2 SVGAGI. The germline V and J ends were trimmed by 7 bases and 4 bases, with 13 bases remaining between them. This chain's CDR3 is CASTAPGVTEAFF. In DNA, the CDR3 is TGTGCCAGCACTGCCCCGGGGGTCACTGAAGCTTTCTTT.

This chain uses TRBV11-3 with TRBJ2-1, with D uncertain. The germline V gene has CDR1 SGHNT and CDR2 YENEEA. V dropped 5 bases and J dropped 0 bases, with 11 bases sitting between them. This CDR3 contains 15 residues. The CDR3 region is CASSIVPSSYNEQFF. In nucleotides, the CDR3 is TGTGCCAGCAGCATAGTCCCTAGCTCCTACAATGAGCAGTTCTTC.

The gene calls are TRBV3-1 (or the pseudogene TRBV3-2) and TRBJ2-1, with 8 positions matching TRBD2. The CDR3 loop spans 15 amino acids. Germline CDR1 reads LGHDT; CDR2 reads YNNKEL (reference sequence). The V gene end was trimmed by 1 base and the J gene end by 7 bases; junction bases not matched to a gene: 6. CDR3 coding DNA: TGTGCCAGCAGCCAAGGCTTTGCGGGGGGAAATGAGCAGTTCTTC. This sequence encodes CASSQGFAGGNEQFF.

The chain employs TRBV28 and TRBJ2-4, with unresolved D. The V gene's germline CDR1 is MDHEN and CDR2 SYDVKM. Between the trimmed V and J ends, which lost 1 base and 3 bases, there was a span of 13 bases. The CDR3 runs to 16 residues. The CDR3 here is CASSLSSLLVKNIQYF. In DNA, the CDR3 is TGTGCCAGCAGTTTATCTTCGTTACTGGTCAAAAACATTCAGTACTTC.

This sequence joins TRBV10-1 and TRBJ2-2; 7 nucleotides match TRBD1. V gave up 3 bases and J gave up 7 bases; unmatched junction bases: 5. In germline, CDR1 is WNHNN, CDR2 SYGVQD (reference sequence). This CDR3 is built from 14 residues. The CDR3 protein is CASSETTGHGELFF. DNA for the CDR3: TGCGCCAGCAGTGAAACGACAGGGCACGGGGAGCTGTTTTTT.

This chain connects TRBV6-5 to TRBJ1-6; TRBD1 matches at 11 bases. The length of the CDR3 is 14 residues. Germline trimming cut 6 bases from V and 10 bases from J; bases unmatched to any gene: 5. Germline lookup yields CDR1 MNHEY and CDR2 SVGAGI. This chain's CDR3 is CASRQDRGHSPLHF. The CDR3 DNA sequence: TGTGCCAGCAGACAGGACAGGGGGCACTCACCCCTCCACTTT.